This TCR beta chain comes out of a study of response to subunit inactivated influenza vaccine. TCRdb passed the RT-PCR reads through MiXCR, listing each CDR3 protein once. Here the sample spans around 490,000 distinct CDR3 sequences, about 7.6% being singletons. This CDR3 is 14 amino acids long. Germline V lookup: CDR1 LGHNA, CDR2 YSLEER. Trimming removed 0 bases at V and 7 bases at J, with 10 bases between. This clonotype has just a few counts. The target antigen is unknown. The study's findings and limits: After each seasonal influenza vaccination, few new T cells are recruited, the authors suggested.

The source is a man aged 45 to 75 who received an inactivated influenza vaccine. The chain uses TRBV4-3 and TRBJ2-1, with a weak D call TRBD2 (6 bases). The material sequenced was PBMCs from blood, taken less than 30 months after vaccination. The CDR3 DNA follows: TGCGCCAGCAGCCAAGACAGCGGGTCAAATGAGCAGTTCTTC. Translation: CASSQDSGSNEQFF.